Below are 27 T cell receptor beta chains sequenced from a single sample in a study of blood T cells in healthy people across ages. Together with a sample-barcoded 5' primer, a J-beta primer mix was included in a second PCR lasting about 7 to 11 cycles. TCRdb reprocessed the 5' RACE reads via MiXCR and lists one record per CDR3 protein. The data hold about 1 million distinct CDR3 sequences, with 35% to 50% observed a single time. The sample taken for sequencing was blood. The receptors derive from a woman aged 55-69 years in good health.

This clonotype was seen a few times. The chain uses TRBV5-1 and TRBJ2-3, with D uncertain. Germline V gives CDR1 SGHRS, CDR2 YFSETQ. The CDR3 is 16 residues long. V was cut by 0 bases and J by 5 bases, with 16 bases left in between. CDR3 in amino acids: CASSLEGPYFGDTQYF. For the CDR3, the DNA is TGCGCCAGCAGCTTGGAAGGTCCGTACTTCGGAGATACGCAGTATTTT.

The V gene is TRBV27, the J gene TRBJ2-6; D not certain. The germline V gene has CDR1 MNHEY and CDR2 SMNVEV (reference sequence). The V gene lost 9 bases and the J gene lost 2 bases, with 11 bases spanning the gap. The CDR3 is 14 amino acids. The CDR3: CASRVTAGANVLTF. The CDR3, as DNA: TGTGCCAGTCGGGTGACTGCTGGGGCCAACGTCCTGACTTTC.

In DNA, the CDR3 is TGTGCCAGCAGCCATCGTGGACGAGCGGGAGTCTACGAGCAGTACTTC. This translates into CASSHRGRAGVYEQYF. V usage is TRBV3-1 and J usage is TRBJ2-7; 8 bases agree with TRBD2. The junction had 10 bases not matched to a gene; V was cut back by 3 bases and J by 3 bases. The CDR3 has 16 residues. Per germline, CDR1 LGHDT and CDR2 YNNKEL (reference sequence).

The V gene is TRBV12-3 or TRBV12-4, the J gene TRBJ2-7; 9 bases match TRBD1. TRBJ2-5 explains the end of the DNA better; the J call may be wrong. The CDR3 spans 15 residues. CDR3 sequence: CASSSGQGPRETQYF. Here the CDR3 DNA reads TGTGCCAGCAGTTCGGGACAGGGTCCAAGGGAGACCCAGTACTTC.

This clonotype was counted only a few times. This chain joins TRBV29-1 and TRBJ1-1; D ambiguous. V lost 7 bases and J lost 7, with 13 bases in between. Germline loops: CDR1 SQVTM, CDR2 ANQGSEA. The CDR3 length is 11 residues. For the CDR3, the DNA is TGCAGCGCTGGCGTCGGCATTGAAGCTTTCTTT. This encodes CSAGVGIEAFF. Full variable domain (missing parts from reference TRBV29-1 and TRBJ1-1): SAVISQKPSRDICQRGTSLTIQCQVDSQVTMMFWYRQQPGQSLTLIATANQGSEATYESGFVIDKFPISRPNLTFSTLTVSNMSPEDSSIYLCSAGVGIEAFFGQGTRLTVV.

CDR3 region: CAREPGEREQYF. In DNA form, the CDR3 reads TGTGCCAGAGAGCCGGGGGAGCGGGAGCAGTACTTC. This rearrangement joins TRBV27 to TRBJ2-7; D is perhaps TRBD2 (6 bases). This CDR3 contains 12 residues. Per germline, CDR1 MNHEY and CDR2 SMNVEV (reference sequence). V was cut by 9 bases and J by 7 bases, with 16 bases left in between.

The chain is built from TRBV28 and TRBJ2-5; D is uncertain. The CDR3 has 11 amino acids. Germline V gives CDR1 MDHEN, CDR2 SYDVKM. V shed 5 bases and J shed 7 bases, with 8 bases lying between them. The CDR3 loop is CASSPGATQYF. The CDR3 coding sequence is TGTGCCAGCAGTCCAGGAGCGACCCAGTACTTC.

The chain is built from TRBV7-9 and TRBJ2-1, with 7 bases matching TRBD2. V lost 4 bases and J lost 5; bases outside the gene matches: 11. CDR3 size: 16 residues. From germline, CDR1 is SEHNR and CDR2 FQNEAQ (reference sequence). CDR3 coding DNA: TGTGCCAGCAGCTCCCCGACTGGCGGGAGCCACAATGAGCAGTTCTTC. Protein: CASSSPTGGSHNEQFF.

V usage is TRBV6-6 and J usage is TRBJ2-7, with TRBD1 as a possible D gene (6 bases). Germline loops: CDR1 MNHNY, CDR2 SVGAGI (reference sequence). Trimming shortened V by 6 bases and J by 2 bases, and 11 bases separated the two germline ends. The CDR3 length is 13 residues. In DNA form, the CDR3 reads TGTGCCAGCAGCTGGACAGATACCTACGAGCAGTACTTC. Translated, it gives CASSWTDTYEQYF.

The V call is TRBV20-1, the J call TRBJ2-7; possible D gene TRBD1, 6 bases. With 3 bases removed from V and 2 bases from J, the gap between germline ends came to 17 bases. This CDR3 has 15 amino acids. The germline V gene has CDR1 DFQATT and CDR2 SNEGSKA (reference sequence). CDR3 sequence reads: CSASRPIGQTYEQYF. CDR3 coding DNA: TGCAGTGCTAGCCGACCCATAGGACAGACCTACGAGCAGTACTTC.

The chain recombines TRBV14 with TRBJ2-5; 9 bases match TRBD1. With 6 bases clipped from V and 3 bases from J, the junction kept 2 bases outside the gene matches. This CDR3 is built from 13 residues. Per the germline V gene, CDR1 is SGHDN and CDR2 is FVKESK. CDR3: CASSDRGKETQYF. DNA of the CDR3: TGTGCCAGCAGTGACAGGGGGAAAGAGACCCAGTACTTC.

This chain's CDR3 is CASSVVGGLNTEAFF. The CDR3, as DNA: TGCGCCAGCAGCGTCGTAGGGGGCCTAAACACTGAAGCTTTCTTT. This chain connects TRBV5-1 to TRBJ1-1, with 7 bases matching TRBD1. Germline CDR1 and CDR2: SGHRS and YFSETQ. The CDR3 is 15 amino acids. V was pared by 4 bases and J by 2 bases, with 8 bases of the junction left unmatched.

The chain has TRBV4-3 and TRBJ2-7, with D possibly TRBD2 on 5 matching bases. The V gene's germline CDR1 is LGHNA and CDR2 YSLEER. V was cut by 1 base and J by 2 bases, with 12 bases left in between. The length of the CDR3 is 15 residues. CDR3 in amino acids: CASSQAGGGTYEQYF. The CDR3 region has the DNA TGCGCCAGCAGCCAAGCTGGAGGAGGAACCTACGAGCAGTACTTC.

This clonotype showed up many times. The chain has TRBV5-1 and TRBJ2-1; 7 bases align to TRBD2. V lost 4 bases to trimming and J lost 8 bases; unmatched junction nucleotides: 6. The CDR3 sequence is 13 residues long. Germline values: CDR1 SGHRS, CDR2 YFSETQ. The CDR3 is CASSEGGIDEQFF. CDR3 in DNA: TGCGCCAGCAGCGAGGGAGGGATAGATGAGCAGTTCTTC. Looking up the rest from reference TRBV5-1 and TRBJ2-1 gives the full variable domain: KAGVTQTPRYLIKTRGQQVTLSCSPISGHRSVSWYQQTPGQGLQFLFEYFSETQRNKGNFPGRFSGRQFSNSRSEMNVSTLELGDSALYLCASSEGGIDEQFFGPGTRLTVL.

The genes are TRBV7-2 and TRBJ2-3, with 9 bases lining up with TRBD2. J gave up 2 bases and V 7 bases, and 16 bases lay outside the gene matches. The CDR3 runs 18 residues. Germline CDR1 is SGHTA and CDR2 is FQGNSA. The CDR3 protein is CASNRGLGLATLTDTQYF. The CDR3 DNA follows: TGTGCCAGCAACCGAGGACTGGGACTAGCTACCCTCACAGATACGCAGTATTTT.

This clonotype was found a few times. The chain links TRBV5-1 to TRBJ2-1, with 13 nucleotides matching TRBD2. Germline CDR1 reads SGHRS; CDR2 reads YFSETQ. The CDR3 covers 15 residues. With 2 bases clipped from V and 8 bases from J, the junction kept 4 bases outside the gene matches. Written as DNA, the CDR3 is TGCGCCAGCAGCTTAAGGACTAGCGGGAGTCATGAGCAGTTCTTC. Its translation: CASSLRTSGSHEQFF.

This clonotype has more than one count but fewer than ten. V and J are TRBV15 and TRBJ2-1, with 8 bases aligning to TRBD2. The ends lost 0 bases at V and 7 bases at J; junction bases unmatched: 17. Germline CDR1 is LNHNV and CDR2 is YYDKDF (reference sequence). The CDR3 is 19 amino acids. CDR3 amino acids: CATSREPSWAGGLGNEQFF. CDR3 DNA sequence: TGTGCCACCAGCAGAGAGCCCTCCTGGGCGGGGGGACTAGGAAATGAGCAGTTCTTC.

V usage is TRBV3-1 and J usage is TRBJ2-3; perhaps TRBD1 as D (6 bases). V dropped 8 bases and J dropped 2 bases, with 17 bases sitting between them. The CDR3 has 15 residues. The V gene's germline CDR1 is LGHDT and CDR2 YNNKEL (reference sequence). CDR3 nucleotides: TGTGCCAGCGCCCCCGGGGACACCAACACAGATACGCAGTATTTT. This encodes CASAPGDTNTDTQYF.

This clonotype has only a few counts. The chain uses TRBV7-2 and TRBJ2-6; D is uncertain. With 4 bases removed from V and 3 bases from J, the gap between germline ends came to 10 bases. Germline assignment: CDR1 SGHTA and CDR2 FQGNSA. The length of the CDR3 is 15 residues. CDR3 in DNA: TGTGCCAGCAGCTGGTCGATTTTTGGGGCCAACGTCCTGACTTTC. Protein product: CASSWSIFGANVLTF.

This clonotype was picked up a small number of times. The chain combines TRBV7-3 with TRBJ2-3; 7 nucleotides align to TRBD1. Germline loops: CDR1 SGHTA, CDR2 FQGTGA. The ends lost 0 bases at V and 2 bases at J; junction bases unmatched: 5. This CDR3 region has 16 residues. For the CDR3, the DNA is TGTGCCAGCAGCTTAACCGGGACAGTGGTCACAGATACGCAGTATTTT. Its translation is CASSLTGTVVTDTQYF. Full variable domain (remainder filled in from reference TRBV7-3 and TRBJ2-3): GAGVSQTPSNKVTEKGKYVELRCDPISGHTALYWYRQSLGQGPEFLIYFQGTGAADDSGLPNDRFFAVRPEGSVSTLKIQRTERGDSAVYLCASSLTGTVVTDTQYFGPGTRLTVL.

J is TRBJ1-2 and V is TRBV7-2; D not certain. Trimming removed 2 bases at V and 5 bases at J, with 18 bases between. Looked up from germline, CDR1 is SGHTA and CDR2 is FQGNSA. CDR3 length equals 16 residues. The DNA for the CDR3 is TGTGCCAGCAGCTTACCCGACATATCCCAGTGGTATGGCTACACCTTC. This gives the protein CASSLPDISQWYGYTF.

As concerns this clonotype: The junction differs from germline at one of its ends, possibly a read error. The chain links TRBV5-1 to TRBJ2-7; 11 nucleotides line up with TRBD2. Per the germline V gene, CDR1 is SGHRS and CDR2 is YFSETQ. This CDR3 is built from 15 residues. CDR3 bases: TGCGCCAACAGCCCACCGGGACTAGCGGCCTACGAGCAGTACTTC. Protein: CANSPPGLAAYEQYF.

The chain joins TRBV7-9 to TRBJ2-1; 11 nucleotides line up with TRBD1. Germline values: CDR1 SEHNR, CDR2 FQNEAQ (reference sequence). V lost 1 base to trimming and J lost 3 bases; unmatched junction nucleotides: 2. The CDR3 has 16 amino acids. CDR3 amino acids: CASSLVGTGGYNEQFF. The CDR3 coding sequence is TGTGCCAGCAGCTTAGTGGGGACAGGGGGCTACAATGAGCAGTTCTTC.

The V and J genes are TRBV20-1 and TRBJ2-1, with D possibly matching TRBD2 (5 bases). The CDR3 loop spans 14 amino acids. Germline loops: CDR1 DFQATT, CDR2 SNEGSKA (reference sequence). Trimming removed 7 bases from V and 5 bases from J, with 18 bases in between. CDR3 DNA: TGCAGTGTTGGGCATGGGGAGCCGAACAATGAGCAGTTCTTC. Its protein is CSVGHGEPNNEQFF.

The J gene is TRBJ2-7, the V gene TRBV5-4, with D tentatively TRBD1 or TRBD2 (5 bases each). Per the germline V gene, CDR1 is SGHNT and CDR2 is YYREEE (reference sequence). V was shortened by 0 bases and J by 3 bases, with 13 bases between the two germline ends. The CDR3 contains 15 residues. The CDR3: CASSLALGTVYEQYF. The CDR3 coding sequence is TGTGCCAGCAGCTTGGCCTTAGGGACCGTCTACGAGCAGTACTTC.

The chain employs TRBV10-3 and TRBJ1-2, with TRBD1 identical over 9 bases. The ends lost 0 bases at V and 4 bases at J; junction bases unmatched: 6. CDR3 length equals 16 residues. Germline assignment: CDR1 ENHRY and CDR2 SYGVKD. In DNA, the CDR3 is TGTGCCATCAGTGAGTCGCGGGACAGGGCCCTCTATGGCTACACCTTC. Amino acid sequence: CAISESRDRALYGYTF.

CDR3 nucleotide sequence: TGTGCCACCAGCAGAGTCGAGTACGGCAATGAGCAGTACTTC. Protein: CATSRVEYGNEQYF. J is TRBJ2-5 and V is TRBV15; D not certain. Germline values: CDR1 LNHNV, CDR2 YYDKDF (reference sequence). This CDR3 spans 14 amino acids. V was clipped by 1 base and J by 11 bases, with 17 bases between them.